This T cell receptor beta chain was sequenced in a study of CD8 T cells in ankylosing spondylitis. Study findings and constraints: Matched synovial fluid from ankylosing spondylitis patients was reported to be enriched for disease-linked clones. Characteristic, it appeared, of ankylosing spondylitis blood was a TCR beta motif of eight highly homologous variants. Clones linked with disease were CD8+ and fairly uncommon in the peripheral blood.

TCRdb reprocessed the 5' RACE reads with MiXCR, giving one entry per CDR3 protein. The profile shows a few hundred thousand distinct CDR3 sequences, roughly 13% of them singletons. The CDR3 runs 13 residues. The V and J ends lost 0 bases and 9 bases respectively, with 10 bases between them. The germline V gene has CDR1 SGDLS and CDR2 YYNGEE. This clonotype was counted between two and nine times. What it binds is not known. Specimen: blood, either unsorted or a sorted T cell fraction (not recorded which). The clonotype comes from a male donor with ankylosing spondylitis. This chain uses TRBV9 with TRBJ2-1; no definite D call. As DNA, the CDR3 is TGTGCCAGCAGCGTAGTCGAGCGTACTGAGCAGTTCTTC. Its protein product is CASSVVERTEQFF.